This TCR beta chain was sequenced in a study of cytomegalovirus exposure and HLA in healthy donors (dated by TCRdb to about 2017). Study-level background: An earlier analysis of 587 of the donors reported 276 Gb of sequence data and around 120 million unique TCR beta sequences obtained from roughly 170 million T cells. Roughly 320 gigabases of sequencing data and around 85 million unique TCR sequences made up an early release that covered approximately 620 HLA-typed donors. Of the 300 to 400 genotyped donors, roughly 85% fell in the genetic ancestry cluster associated with self-reported Caucasian donors. The study was designed to test whether signatures of past pathogen exposure could be identified by cataloging public T cell receptors. The T cell repertoires of roughly 660 subjects were profiled by immunosequencing and related to cytomegalovirus serostatus. A separate validation cohort of roughly 110 different subjects was used in addition to the roughly 670-subject first cohort. To predict cytomegalovirus infection status, the study brought together high-throughput TCR immunosequencing, statistical association of individual TCRs with disease status, and machine learning. A later analysis re-examined previously published TCR beta repertoires from about 670 donors and added high-resolution HLA genotyping to investigate patterns of TCR occurrence. The later analysis used no new phenotypic data to find candidate immune exposures, relying instead on TCR beta sequences and their occurrence across donors. An earlier analysis of 500 to 750 of the donors applied high-throughput TCR beta sequencing to assess whether each TCR beta V gene segment acted as functional or pseudogenic. Alongside the repertoire data, information on donor age, sex, ethnicity and CMV serostatus was compiled. A later genetic analysis used genome-wide SNP genotypes for about 65% of the 666 donors, treating that subset as a discovery cohort. Every repertoire in the discovery cohort had been generated on one and the same sequencing platform. HLA typing covered class I and class II loci at four-digit resolution. The number of donors typed differed by locus, with roughly 620-640 for A, B, C, DRB1 and DQB1, about 500 for DQA1, 600 to 610 for DPA1, and 472 for DPB1. About five DR-DQ haplotypes were treated as single units for association and clustering because of strong linkage in the cohort. Among 300 to 500 genotyped donors of the cohort, an average of around 250,000 unique TCR beta nucleotide sequences was sequenced per donor, of which 15% to 20% were non-productive.

The paper's findings and limits, for the study overall: Roughly uniform sequencing depth across donors was assumed in presence/absence analyses, although this assumption may not hold. For the cohort, immune exposure information was limited to CMV serostatus. A total of 150 to 200 TCR beta chains were listed by the study as associated with cytomegalovirus. Cytomegalovirus status was reported to be diagnosed by the classifier with high specificity and sensitivity in both the original and validation cohorts. A further reported finding was that TCR beta sequences accurately predicted the HLA-A and HLA-B alleles for most subjects in the first cohort. Correlated functional status among segregating V segments might be attributable to linkage disequilibrium, but an unknown experimental factor could not be ruled out. Broadly in line with IMGT annotations, most TCR beta V segments showed up in productive rearrangements about 87% or about 30% of the time in an earlier analysis of 450 to 750 of the donors. A cluster of highly shared sequence variants was judged likely to represent a technical artifact of the sequencing pipeline. The cohort was sequenced for TCR beta chains only, and without alpha or paired-chain data the features that could be detected were limited. Because HLA typing was missing for some donors at each locus, association tests included only the typed subset. When HLA alleles, especially DR and DQ, strongly co-occurred, TCR associations were difficult to assign to individual alleles. Because counts were too low, seventeen rarely observed V segments, including chromosome 9 orphons, were excluded from the earlier analysis of a few hundred of the donors. In a later analysis, several top co-occurrence clusters were reported to appear linked to parvovirus B19, influenza, CMV and Epstein-Barr virus. In a later genetic analysis, a missense DCLRE1C variant was associated with V-gene and J-gene trimming of TCR beta chains, and the association was replicated in an independent cohort. In vitro tests confirmed that a few of the cytomegalovirus-associated TCR beta chains recognize cytomegalovirus antigens. The authors suggested that the approach could potentially be generalized to other disease states and immunological phenotypes. Most TCR sequences were seen in very few donors, while some public TCRs were found in many individuals. According to a later genetic analysis, donors in an Asian-associated ancestry cluster had fewer N-insertions in productive TCRs than the roughly 660-donor mean. At a false discovery rate of 0.05, a later analysis linked some 18,000 TCR beta sequences to specific HLA alleles. Most CMV-associated TCR beta chains appeared to be HLA-restricted in a later analysis, and the HLA associations seemed to be driven largely by CMV exposure. In a later analysis, TCR association rates were found to vary across HLA loci, with the most associated TCRs seen for DRB1 alleles and the fewest for HLA-C alleles. In a later analysis, HLA-associated TCR beta chains showed more clonal expansion and lower generation probabilities than non-associated chains that were equally common.

Libraries were made using the immunoSEQ multiplex PCR assay. The multiplex PCR relied on a mix of 60 forward primers for TCR Vbeta segments and 13 reverse primers for TCR Jbeta segments. The CDR3 region of rearranged TCR beta genes was amplified from genomic DNA with a multiplex PCR assay. On the Illumina HiSeq System, the amplified TCR beta libraries were sequenced as 87-base-pair reads. Regarding the original processing steps: Across the 500 to 850 repertoires, a later analysis counted tens of millions of unique TCR beta chains, around 10 million of which were shared by at least two donors. Raw reads were error-corrected and collapsed into unique sequences by a nearest-neighbor algorithm in which closely related sequences were merged to remove PCR and sequencing errors. CDR3 sequences were aligned to IMGT reference sequences to assign V, D and J gene segments. For a sequence to be retained, a match of at least six nucleotides to both a V gene segment and a J gene segment was required. A rearrangement was called productive if the CDR3 had no stop codons and remained in frame with V and J, and every other rearrangement was called non-productive. Following IMGT convention, CDR3 was defined as the stretch from the second conserved V-encoded cysteine to the conserved J-encoded phenylalanine. The earlier analysis of about 570 of the donors excluded any sequence lacking an unambiguous match to a single V gene segment. An earlier analysis of about 590 of the donors classified V segments as functional when productive rearrangements were above 56.7% and as segregating when the standard deviation between donors was above 5%. A statistical classification framework was developed to diagnose cytomegalovirus status using the catalog of TCR beta chain sequences. A later analysis assigned V and J genes by comparing TCR nucleotide sequences with IMGT/GENE-DB human TR gene sequences. Using the TCRdist pipeline, a later analysis assigned CDR3 sequences along with most-parsimonious VDJ recombination scenarios. In a later analysis, every TCR beta chain was defined by the combination of its CDR3 amino acid sequence and its V-gene family, and reads without a unique V-gene family were dropped. A later analysis removed several hundred highly shared, low-generation-probability nucleotide sequences to deal with suspected cross-contamination and a sequencing artifact. A later analysis calculated a clonal expansion index for each public chain from normalized within-repertoire ranks of inferred template counts. Generation probabilities in a later analysis came from a VDJ recombination model fitted to out-of-frame rearrangements, and those results were checked against IGoR. In a later analysis, hypergeometric tests were used to score TCR-TCR, TCR-HLA and TCR-CMV co-occurrence, with a repertoire-size bias correction applied to TCR pairs. A later analysis estimated false discovery rates by permuting HLA or CMV assignments 20 times. A later analysis grouped co-occurring TCRs with DBSCAN, adding TCRdist sequence similarity when clustering within HLA-allele-positive subsets. Repertoires with fewer than 30,000 or more than 120,000 public chains, plus five repertoires with anomalous nucleotide sharing, were excluded from co-occurrence clustering. TCRdb provides this immuneACCESS table in a form limited to in-frame rearrangements. Some clones are lacking; in checked studies, under half of them reflect an unresolved V gene, and why the rest are absent is not known. V and J calls plus clone size are reproduced from that table; the DNA served to infer D and trimming. The sample has around 95,000 clones on record, around 83% of them singletons. Approximately 3.7% of the sample belongs to the ten largest clones.

The cohort consisted of 600 to 700 healthy bone marrow donors. At the time of sampling, every cohort member was nominally healthy, though immune exposures that went unrecorded were likely present. The donor was CMV seropositive and was included in the group of almost 300 seropositive cohort members. A peripheral blood sample was provided by each donor, and peripheral blood mononuclear cells were used for TCR beta sequencing. Genomic DNA was extracted from the blood cell samples with the Qiagen DNeasy Blood Extraction Kit. Of note for this clone: The antigen this receptor binds is unknown. Base quality data are lacking; no much larger clone is found one base away.

The source is a female donor in good health and CMV-seropositive. Material for sequencing was PBMCs.

The CDR3 amino acid sequence is: CASSLARRDRAQYF. The nucleotide sequence reads TGTGCCAGCAGCTTAGCGCGCAGGGATCGGGCCCAGTACTTC. The V gene is TRBV7-2 and the J gene is TRBJ2-5; a tentative D call is TRBD1 (5 bases match). The CDR3 runs 14 residues from the cysteine to the phenylalanine. Of all the DNA, just the CDR3 is kept, 42 bases in frame from base 1. CDR1 and CDR2 are read off the germline V gene as SGHTA and FQGNSA. V sheds 0 bases and J sheds 9 bases, leaving 14 bases between their ends.